This T cell receptor beta chain was documented in a study of shared clonotypes between healthy human individuals. Overall study context: Aged between 18 and 49, the donors were a couple of women and three men. Overall study findings and caveats: Among donors, clonotype sharing was expected to be affected by sequencing depth.

Profiling relied on immunoSEQ multiplex PCR, and the TCRdb table lists in-frame clones only, not all of them. This table has approximately 500,000 clones, over 75% appearing once. The CDR3 totals 14 residues. V gave up 0 bases and J gave up 4 bases, with 12 bases separating them. CDR1 is GTSNPN and CDR2 is SVGIG in the germline V gene (reference sequence). Notes on this clone: Its antigen remains unidentified.

The sequence came from a woman in her forties in good health. Some clones in this sample may be carry-over from other donors' samples. The sequenced sample was PBMCs. The V gene is TRBV30, the J gene TRBJ1-1, with D maybe TRBD1 (6 bases). The CDR3 sequence: CAWSVGGAGTEAFF. For the CDR3, the DNA is TGTGCCTGGAGTGTAGGGGGGGCCGGCACTGAAGCTTTCTTT.